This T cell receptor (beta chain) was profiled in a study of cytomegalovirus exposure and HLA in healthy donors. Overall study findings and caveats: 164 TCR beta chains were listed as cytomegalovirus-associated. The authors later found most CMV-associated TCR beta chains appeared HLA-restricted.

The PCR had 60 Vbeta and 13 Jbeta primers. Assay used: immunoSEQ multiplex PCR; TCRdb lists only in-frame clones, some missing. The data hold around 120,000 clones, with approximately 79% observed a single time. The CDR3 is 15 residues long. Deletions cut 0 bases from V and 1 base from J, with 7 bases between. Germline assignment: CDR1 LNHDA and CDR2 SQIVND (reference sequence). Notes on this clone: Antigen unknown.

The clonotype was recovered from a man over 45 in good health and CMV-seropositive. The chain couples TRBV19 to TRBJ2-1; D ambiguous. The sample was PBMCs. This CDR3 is CASSIETSSYNEQFF. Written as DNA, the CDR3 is TGTGCCAGTAGTATAGAAACGAGTTCCTACAATGAGCAGTTCTTC.